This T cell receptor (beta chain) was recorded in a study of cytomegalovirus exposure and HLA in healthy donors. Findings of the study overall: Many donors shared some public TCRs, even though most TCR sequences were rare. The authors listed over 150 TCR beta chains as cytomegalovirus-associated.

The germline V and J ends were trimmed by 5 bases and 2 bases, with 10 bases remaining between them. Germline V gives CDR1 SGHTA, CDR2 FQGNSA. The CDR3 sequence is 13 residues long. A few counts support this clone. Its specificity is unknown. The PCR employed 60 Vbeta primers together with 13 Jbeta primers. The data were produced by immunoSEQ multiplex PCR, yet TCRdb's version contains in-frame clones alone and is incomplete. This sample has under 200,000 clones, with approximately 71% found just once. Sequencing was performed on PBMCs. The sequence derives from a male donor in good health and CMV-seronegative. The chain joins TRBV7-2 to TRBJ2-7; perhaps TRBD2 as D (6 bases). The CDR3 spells CASSITSPYEQYF. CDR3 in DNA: TGTGCCAGCAGCATAACTAGCCCCTACGAGCAGTACTTC.